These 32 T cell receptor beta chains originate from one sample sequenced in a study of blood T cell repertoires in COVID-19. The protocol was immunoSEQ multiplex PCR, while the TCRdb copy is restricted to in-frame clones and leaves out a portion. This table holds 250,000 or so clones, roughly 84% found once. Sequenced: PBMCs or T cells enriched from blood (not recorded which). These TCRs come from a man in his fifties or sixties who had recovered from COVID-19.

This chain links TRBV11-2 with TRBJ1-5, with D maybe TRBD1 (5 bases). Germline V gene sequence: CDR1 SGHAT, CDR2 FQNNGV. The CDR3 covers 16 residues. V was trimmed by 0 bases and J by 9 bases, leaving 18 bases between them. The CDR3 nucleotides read TGTGCCAGCAGCTTAGATCTAGCAGGCCCCGGGGGGCCCCAGCATTTT. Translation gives CASSLDLAGPGGPQHF.

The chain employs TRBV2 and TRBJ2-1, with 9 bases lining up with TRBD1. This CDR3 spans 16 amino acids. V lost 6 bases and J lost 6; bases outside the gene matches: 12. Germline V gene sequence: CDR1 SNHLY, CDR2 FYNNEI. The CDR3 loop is CASRSSTGGIGNEQFF. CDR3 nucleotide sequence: TGTGCCAGCAGATCCTCGACAGGGGGGATAGGCAATGAGCAGTTCTTC.

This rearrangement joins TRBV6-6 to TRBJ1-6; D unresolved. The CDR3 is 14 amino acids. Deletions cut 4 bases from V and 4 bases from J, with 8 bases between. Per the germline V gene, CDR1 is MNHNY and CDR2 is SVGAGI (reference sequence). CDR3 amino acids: CASSSVLYNSPLHF. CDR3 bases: TGTGCCAGCAGTTCTGTATTATATAATTCACCCCTCCACTTT.

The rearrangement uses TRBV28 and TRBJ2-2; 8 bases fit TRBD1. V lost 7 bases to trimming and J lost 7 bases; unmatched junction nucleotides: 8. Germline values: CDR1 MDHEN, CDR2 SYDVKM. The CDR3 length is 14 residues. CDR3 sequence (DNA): TGTGCCAGCAAAGAGGGAACAGGGGGCGGGGAGCTGTTTTTT. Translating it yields CASKEGTGGGELFF.

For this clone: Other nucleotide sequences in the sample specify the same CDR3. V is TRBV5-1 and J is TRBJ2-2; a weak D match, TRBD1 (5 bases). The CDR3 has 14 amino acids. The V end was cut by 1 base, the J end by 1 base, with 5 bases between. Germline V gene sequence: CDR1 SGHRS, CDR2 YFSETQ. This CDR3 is CASSLTGNTGELFF. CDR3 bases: TGCGCCAGCAGCTTGACAGGGAACACCGGGGAGCTGTTTTTT.

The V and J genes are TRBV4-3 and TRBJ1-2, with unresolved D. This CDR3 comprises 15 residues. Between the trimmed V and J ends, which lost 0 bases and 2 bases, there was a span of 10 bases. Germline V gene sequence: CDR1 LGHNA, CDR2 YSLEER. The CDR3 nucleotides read TGCGCCAGCAGCCAAGACGTGGGCAGCAACTATGGCTACACCTTC. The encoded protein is CASSQDVGSNYGYTF.

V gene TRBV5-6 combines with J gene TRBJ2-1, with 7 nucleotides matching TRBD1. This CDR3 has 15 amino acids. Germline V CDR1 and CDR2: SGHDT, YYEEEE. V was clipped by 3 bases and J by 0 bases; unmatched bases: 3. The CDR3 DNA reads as TGTGCCAGCAGCTCGGGACAGACCTCCTACAATGAGCAGTTCTTC. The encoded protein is CASSSGQTSYNEQFF.

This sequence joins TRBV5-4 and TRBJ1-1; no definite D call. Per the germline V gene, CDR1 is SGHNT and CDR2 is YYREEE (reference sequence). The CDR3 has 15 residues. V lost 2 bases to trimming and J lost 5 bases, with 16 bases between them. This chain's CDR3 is CASSFFSAQATEAFF. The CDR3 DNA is TGTGCCAGCAGCTTTTTCTCTGCTCAGGCAACTGAAGCTTTCTTT. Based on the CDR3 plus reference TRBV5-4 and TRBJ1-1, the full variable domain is ETGVTQSPTHLIKTRGQQVTLRCSSQSGHNTVSWYQQALGQGPQFIFQYYREEENGRGNFPPRFSGLQFPNYSSELNVNALELDDSALYLCASSFFSAQATEAFFGQGTRLTVV.

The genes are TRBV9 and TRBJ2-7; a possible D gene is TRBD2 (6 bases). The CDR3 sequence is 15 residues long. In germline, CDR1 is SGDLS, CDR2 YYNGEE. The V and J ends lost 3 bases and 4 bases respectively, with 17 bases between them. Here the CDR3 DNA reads TGTGCCAGCAGCGAGCAGGCGGGGTCCGGGTACGAGCAGTACTTC. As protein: CASSEQAGSGYEQYF.

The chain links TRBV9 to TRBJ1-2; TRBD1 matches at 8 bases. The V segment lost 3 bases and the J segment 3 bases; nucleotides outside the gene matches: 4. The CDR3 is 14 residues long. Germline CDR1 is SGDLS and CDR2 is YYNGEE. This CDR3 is CASSGSTGDYGYTF. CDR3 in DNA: TGTGCCAGCAGCGGGTCGACAGGGGACTATGGCTACACCTTC.

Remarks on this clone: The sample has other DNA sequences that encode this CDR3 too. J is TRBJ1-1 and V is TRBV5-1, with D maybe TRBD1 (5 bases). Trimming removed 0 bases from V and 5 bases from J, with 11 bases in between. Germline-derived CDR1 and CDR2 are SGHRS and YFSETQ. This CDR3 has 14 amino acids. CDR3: CASSLEGARTEAFF. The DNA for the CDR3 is TGCGCCAGCAGCTTGGAAGGGGCTCGAACTGAAGCTTTCTTT.

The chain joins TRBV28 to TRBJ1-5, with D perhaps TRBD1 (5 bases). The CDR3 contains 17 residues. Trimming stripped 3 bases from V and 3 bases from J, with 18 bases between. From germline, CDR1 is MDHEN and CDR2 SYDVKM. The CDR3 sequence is CASSFFQGIYNNQPQHF. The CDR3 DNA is TGTGCCAGCAGTTTCTTCCAGGGAATTTATAACAATCAGCCCCAGCATTTT.

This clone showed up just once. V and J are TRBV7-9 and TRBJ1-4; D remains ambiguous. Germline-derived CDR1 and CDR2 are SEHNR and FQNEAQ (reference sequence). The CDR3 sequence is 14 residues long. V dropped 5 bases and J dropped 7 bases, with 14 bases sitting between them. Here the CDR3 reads CASSPGINSEKLFF. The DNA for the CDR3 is TGTGCCAGCAGCCCAGGAATCAATAGTGAAAAACTGTTTTTT.

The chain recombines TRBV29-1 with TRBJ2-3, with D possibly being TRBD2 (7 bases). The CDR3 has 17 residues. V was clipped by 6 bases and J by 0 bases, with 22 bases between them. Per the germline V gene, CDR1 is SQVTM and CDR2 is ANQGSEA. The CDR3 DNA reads TGCAGCGTCGGTTCCGCGGGGGCCATTGCTAGCACAGATACGCAGTATTTT. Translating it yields CSVGSAGAIASTDTQYF.

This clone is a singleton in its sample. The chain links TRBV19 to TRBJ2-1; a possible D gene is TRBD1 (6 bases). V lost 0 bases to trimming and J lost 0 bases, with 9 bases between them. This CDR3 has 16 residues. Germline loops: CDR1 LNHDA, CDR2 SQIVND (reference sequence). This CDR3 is CASSIDSGASYNEQFF. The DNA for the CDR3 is TGTGCCAGTAGTATAGATTCAGGGGCCTCCTACAATGAGCAGTTCTTC.

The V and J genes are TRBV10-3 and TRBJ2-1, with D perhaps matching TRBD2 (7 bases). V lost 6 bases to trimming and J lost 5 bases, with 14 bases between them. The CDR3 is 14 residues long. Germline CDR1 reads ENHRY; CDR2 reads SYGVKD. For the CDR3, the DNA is TGTGCCATCAGGGGGGGGCAGAATAACAATGAGCAGTTCTTC. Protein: CAIRGGQNNNEQFF.

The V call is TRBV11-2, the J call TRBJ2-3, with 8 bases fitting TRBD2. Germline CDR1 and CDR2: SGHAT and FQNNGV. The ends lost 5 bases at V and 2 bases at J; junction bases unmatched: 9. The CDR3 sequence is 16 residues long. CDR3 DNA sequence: TGTGCCAGCAGCCCCCGACTAGCGTATAACACAGATACGCAGTATTTT. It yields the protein CASSPRLAYNTDTQYF.

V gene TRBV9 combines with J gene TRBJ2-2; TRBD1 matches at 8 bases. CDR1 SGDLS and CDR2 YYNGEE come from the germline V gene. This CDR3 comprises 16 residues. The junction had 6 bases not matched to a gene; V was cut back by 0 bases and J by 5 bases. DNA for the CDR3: TGTGCCAGCAGCGTAGCCGGACAGGGTCGAACCGGGGAGCTGTTTTTT. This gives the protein CASSVAGQGRTGELFF.

The CDR3, as DNA: TGTGCCAGCAGCTCCCGGGACAAAAATTCACCCCTCCACTTT. Protein sequence: CASSSRDKNSPLHF. This chain connects TRBV5-4 to TRBJ1-6; D is perhaps TRBD1 (6 bases). V lost 3 bases and J lost 7, with 11 bases in between. CDR3 length equals 14 residues. Germline CDR1 and CDR2: SGHNT and YYREEE (reference sequence).

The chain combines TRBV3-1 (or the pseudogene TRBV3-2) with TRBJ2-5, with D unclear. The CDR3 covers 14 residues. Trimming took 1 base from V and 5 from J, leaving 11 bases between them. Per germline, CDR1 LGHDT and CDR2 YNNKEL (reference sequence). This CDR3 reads CASSQALFVETQYF. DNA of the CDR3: TGTGCCAGCAGCCAAGCACTATTTGTGGAGACCCAGTACTTC.

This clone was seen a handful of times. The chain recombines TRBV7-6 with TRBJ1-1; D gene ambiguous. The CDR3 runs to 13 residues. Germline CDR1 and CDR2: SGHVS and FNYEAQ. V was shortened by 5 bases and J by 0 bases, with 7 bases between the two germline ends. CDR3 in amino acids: CASSQQVNTEAFF. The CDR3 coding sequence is TGTGCCAGCAGCCAGCAGGTGAACACTGAAGCTTTCTTT.

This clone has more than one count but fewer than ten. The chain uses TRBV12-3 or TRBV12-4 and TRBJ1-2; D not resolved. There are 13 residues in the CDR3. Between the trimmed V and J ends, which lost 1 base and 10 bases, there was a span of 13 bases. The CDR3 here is CASSLGMRDDYTF. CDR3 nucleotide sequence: TGTGCCAGCAGTTTAGGGATGAGGGATGACTACACCTTC.

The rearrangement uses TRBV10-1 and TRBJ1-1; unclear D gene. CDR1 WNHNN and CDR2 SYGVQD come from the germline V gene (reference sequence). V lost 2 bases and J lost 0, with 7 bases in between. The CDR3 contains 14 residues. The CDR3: CASSEREMNTEAFF. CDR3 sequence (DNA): TGCGCCAGCAGTGAGAGGGAGATGAACACTGAAGCTTTCTTT.

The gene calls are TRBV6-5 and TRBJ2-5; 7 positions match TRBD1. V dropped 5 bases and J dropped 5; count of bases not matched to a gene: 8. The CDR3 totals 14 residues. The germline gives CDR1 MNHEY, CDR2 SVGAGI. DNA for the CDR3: TGTGCCAGCAGTACCCACAGGGGTTGGGAGACCCAGTACTTC. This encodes CASSTHRGWETQYF.

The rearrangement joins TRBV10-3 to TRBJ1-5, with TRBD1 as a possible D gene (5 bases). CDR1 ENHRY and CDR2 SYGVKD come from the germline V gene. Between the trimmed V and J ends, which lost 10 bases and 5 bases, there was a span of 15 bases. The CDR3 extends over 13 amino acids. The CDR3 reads CATGGGIDQPQHF. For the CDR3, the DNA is TGTGCCACTGGGGGGGGGATAGATCAGCCCCAGCATTTT.

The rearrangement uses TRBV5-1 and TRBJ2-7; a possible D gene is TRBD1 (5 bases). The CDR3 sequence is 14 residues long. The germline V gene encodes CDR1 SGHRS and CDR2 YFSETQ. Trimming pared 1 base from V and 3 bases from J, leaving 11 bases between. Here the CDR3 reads CASSLTGQDYEQYF. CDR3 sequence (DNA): TGCGCCAGCAGCTTGACAGGACAAGACTACGAGCAGTACTTC.

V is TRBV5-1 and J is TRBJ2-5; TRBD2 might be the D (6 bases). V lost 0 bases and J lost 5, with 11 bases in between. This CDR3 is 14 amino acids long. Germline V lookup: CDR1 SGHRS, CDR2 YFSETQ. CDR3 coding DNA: TGCGCCAGCAGCTTGGACGCTAGCGTCGAGACCCAGTACTTC. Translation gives CASSLDASVETQYF. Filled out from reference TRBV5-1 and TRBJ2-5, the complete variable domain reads KAGVTQTPRYLIKTRGQQVTLSCSPISGHRSVSWYQQTPGQGLQFLFEYFSETQRNKGNFPGRFSGRQFSNSRSEMNVSTLELGDSALYLCASSLDASVETQYFGPGTRLLVL.

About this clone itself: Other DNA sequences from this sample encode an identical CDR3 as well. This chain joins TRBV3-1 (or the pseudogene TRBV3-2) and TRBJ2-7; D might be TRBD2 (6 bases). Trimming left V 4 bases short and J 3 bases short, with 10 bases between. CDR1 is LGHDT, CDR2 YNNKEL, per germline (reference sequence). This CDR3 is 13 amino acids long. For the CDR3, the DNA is TGTGCCAGCAGCCGCCAGGGAGGCTACGAGCAGTACTTC. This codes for CASSRQGGYEQYF.

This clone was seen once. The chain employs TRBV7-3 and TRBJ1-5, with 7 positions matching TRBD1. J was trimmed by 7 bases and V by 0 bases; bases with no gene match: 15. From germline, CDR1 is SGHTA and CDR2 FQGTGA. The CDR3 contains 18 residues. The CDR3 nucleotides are TGTGCCAGCAGCTTAACGGTCAGACGGCCACAGGGGTTCCAGCCCCAGCATTTT. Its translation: CASSLTVRRPQGFQPQHF.

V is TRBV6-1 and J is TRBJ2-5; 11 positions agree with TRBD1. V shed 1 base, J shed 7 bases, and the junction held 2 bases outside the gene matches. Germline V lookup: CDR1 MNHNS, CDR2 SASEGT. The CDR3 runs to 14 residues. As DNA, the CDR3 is TGTGCCAGCAGTGAAGGGACAGGGGGCGCGACCCAGTACTTC. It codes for CASSEGTGGATQYF.

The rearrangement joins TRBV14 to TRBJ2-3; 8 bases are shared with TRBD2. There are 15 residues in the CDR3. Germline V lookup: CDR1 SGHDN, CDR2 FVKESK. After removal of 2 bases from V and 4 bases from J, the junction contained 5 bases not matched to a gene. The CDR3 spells CASSQLRGAADTQYF. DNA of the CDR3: TGTGCCAGCAGCCAACTGCGGGGGGCCGCAGATACGCAGTATTTT.

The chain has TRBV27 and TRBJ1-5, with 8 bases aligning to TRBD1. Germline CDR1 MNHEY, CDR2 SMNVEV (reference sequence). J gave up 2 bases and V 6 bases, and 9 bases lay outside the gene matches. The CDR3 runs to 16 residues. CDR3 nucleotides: TGTGCCAGCAGCGGACAGGGCGCGCTTCGCAATCAGCCCCAGCATTTT. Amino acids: CASSGQGALRNQPQHF.